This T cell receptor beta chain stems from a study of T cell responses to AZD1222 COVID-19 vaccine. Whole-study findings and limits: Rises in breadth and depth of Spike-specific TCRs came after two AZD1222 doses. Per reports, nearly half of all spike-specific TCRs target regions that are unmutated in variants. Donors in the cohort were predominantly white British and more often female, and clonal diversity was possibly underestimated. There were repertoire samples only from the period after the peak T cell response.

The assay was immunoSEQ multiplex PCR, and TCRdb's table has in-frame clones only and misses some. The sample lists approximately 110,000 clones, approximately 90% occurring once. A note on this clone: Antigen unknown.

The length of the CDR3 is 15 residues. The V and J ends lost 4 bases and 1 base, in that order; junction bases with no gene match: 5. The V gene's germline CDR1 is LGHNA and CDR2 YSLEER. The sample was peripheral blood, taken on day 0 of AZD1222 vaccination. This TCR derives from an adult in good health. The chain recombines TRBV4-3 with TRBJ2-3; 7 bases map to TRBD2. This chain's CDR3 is CASSLSGVGTDTQYF. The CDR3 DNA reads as TGCGCCAGCAGCCTGAGCGGGGTGGGCACAGATACGCAGTATTTT.